The 26 T cell receptor beta chains in this list originate from one sample, sequenced in a study of T cell responses to AZD1222 COVID-19 vaccine. Using immunoSEQ multiplex PCR, the repertoire was profiled, and TCRdb retains in-frame clones only, with some absent. This sample has 150,000 to 200,000 clones, with roughly nine tenths found just once. The sample was peripheral blood, taken 28 days after the second AZD1222 dose. Receptors originate from an adult who received the AZD1222 COVID-19 vaccine.

This clone has more than one count but fewer than ten. The V gene is TRBV10-3, the J gene TRBJ1-5; no clear D gene. The germline V gene encodes CDR1 ENHRY and CDR2 SYGVKD. V was shortened by 3 bases and J by 0 bases, with 6 bases between the two germline ends. The length of the CDR3 is 14 residues. The CDR3 bases are TGTGCCATCAGTGATGGAGGTAGCAATCAGCCCCAGCATTTT. Translating it yields CAISDGGSNQPQHF.

The rearrangement uses TRBV6-6 and TRBJ2-1; D perhaps matches TRBD1 (6 bases). CDR3 length: 13 residues. Germline loops: CDR1 MNHNY, CDR2 SVGAGI (reference sequence). With 0 bases removed from V and 8 bases from J, the gap between germline ends came to 8 bases. The CDR3 loop is CASSYSRTDEQFF. In nucleotides, the CDR3 is TGTGCCAGCAGTTACTCCAGGACAGATGAGCAGTTCTTC.

The genes are TRBV7-9 and TRBJ1-6; no clear D. The V end lost 4 bases, the J end lost 8 bases, and 9 bases lay between the germline ends. CDR3 length: 13 amino acids. Germline V lookup: CDR1 SEHNR, CDR2 FQNEAQ (reference sequence). The CDR3 here is CASSSRWDSPLHF. DNA of the CDR3: TGTGCCAGCAGCTCAAGATGGGATTCACCCCTCCACTTT.

The chain combines TRBV5-6 with TRBJ2-1; D remains unclear. The CDR3 is 16 residues long. The V gene's germline CDR1 is SGHDT and CDR2 YYEEEE. Trimming stripped 3 bases from V and 9 bases from J, with 22 bases between. The CDR3 is CASSSFPLVPLGEQFF. The CDR3 DNA reads TGTGCCAGCAGCTCATTCCCTTTGGTCCCCTTAGGTGAGCAGTTCTTC.

The chain recombines TRBV9 with TRBJ1-5; 10 bases are a match to TRBD1. Germline V lookup: CDR1 SGDLS, CDR2 YYNGEE. V was clipped by 4 bases and J by 6 bases; unmatched bases: 4. The CDR3 is 14 residues long. The CDR3 nucleotides are TGTGCCAGCAGCTGGGGACAGGGGCCTCAGCCCCAGCATTTT. This gives the protein CASSWGQGPQPQHF.

The chain couples TRBV6-5 to TRBJ1-3; D is undetermined. The CDR3 contains 15 residues. Looked up from germline, CDR1 is MNHEY and CDR2 is SVGAGI. With 5 bases removed from V and 0 bases from J, the gap between germline ends came to 11 bases. In DNA, the CDR3 is TGTGCCAGCAGTCGAGGGCTTTACTCTGGAAACACCATATATTTT. Translating gives CASSRGLYSGNTIYF.

This clone was found once. This chain joins TRBV27 and TRBJ2-1; a weak D match, TRBD2 (6 bases). The CDR3 has 16 residues. The germline gives CDR1 MNHEY, CDR2 SMNVEV (reference sequence). V lost 0 bases to trimming and J lost 6 bases, with 15 bases between them. The CDR3 DNA sequence: TGTGCCAGCAGTTTATCGCCGGCGGGGCTGCTCAATGAGCAGTTCTTC. It translates to CASSLSPAGLLNEQFF.

J is TRBJ2-7 and V is TRBV5-6; TRBD2 agrees at 7 bases. CDR1 SGHDT and CDR2 YYEEEE come from the germline V gene. This CDR3 has 13 residues. The J segment lost 2 bases and the V segment lost 4 bases, leaving 3 bases of the junction unmatched. The CDR3 reads CASSPGGTYEQYF. The CDR3 DNA sequence: TGTGCCAGCAGCCCGGGAGGAACCTACGAGCAGTACTTC.

V usage is TRBV4-2 and J usage is TRBJ2-2; no definite D call. V shed 4 bases and J shed 4 bases, with 7 bases lying between them. The CDR3 contains 13 residues. Germline CDR1 LGHNA, CDR2 YNFKEQ. The CDR3 DNA reads TGTGCCAGCAGCCTAACAACCACCGGGGAGCTGTTTTTT. As protein: CASSLTTTGELFF.

V and J are TRBV20-1 and TRBJ2-1; 8 bases align to TRBD2. This CDR3 is built from 15 residues. The ends lost 6 bases at V and 3 bases at J; junction bases unmatched: 10. Germline values: CDR1 DFQATT, CDR2 SNEGSKA (reference sequence). The CDR3 region has the DNA TGCAGTGCAAGTGAAAGCGGGGGCCTCTACAATGAGCAGTTCTTC. Protein sequence: CSASESGGLYNEQFF.

This sequence joins TRBV2 and TRBJ2-1; the D is unclear. This CDR3 has 14 amino acids. The V gene lost 6 bases and the J gene lost 0 bases, with 9 bases spanning the gap. CDR1 SNHLY and CDR2 FYNNEI come from the germline V gene. This chain's CDR3 is CASSITYSYNEQFF. CDR3 bases: TGTGCCAGCAGCATTACATACTCCTACAATGAGCAGTTCTTC.

V is TRBV12-3 or TRBV12-4 and J is TRBJ2-7; TRBD1 matches at 7 bases. The CDR3 runs 13 residues. With 6 bases clipped from V and 5 bases from J, the junction kept 7 bases outside the gene matches. CDR3 sequence: CASSATGNNEQYF. The CDR3 DNA reads as TGTGCCAGCAGCGCGACAGGGAACAACGAGCAGTACTTC.

The chain combines TRBV7-8 with TRBJ1-4; a possible D gene is TRBD1 (5 bases). The germline V and J ends were trimmed by 5 bases and 7 bases, with 17 bases remaining between them. The CDR3 is 15 residues long. The germline V gene encodes CDR1 SGHVS and CDR2 FQNEAQ. CDR3 DNA: TGTGCCAGCAGCCCTCGGGACCCTGGACGTGAAAAACTGTTTTTT. Protein: CASSPRDPGREKLFF.

The chain combines TRBV7-3 with TRBJ1-2; 8 bases agree with TRBD1. CDR3 size: 14 residues. After removal of 5 bases from V and 5 bases from J, the junction contained 7 bases not matched to a gene. The germline V gene has CDR1 SGHTA and CDR2 FQGTGA. This chain's CDR3 is CASSLQGARYGYTF. Here the CDR3 DNA reads TGTGCCAGCAGCCTTCAGGGGGCTCGGTATGGCTACACCTTC.

The V gene is TRBV24-1, the J gene TRBJ2-7, with 10 bases lining up with TRBD2. With 1 base clipped from V and 6 bases from J, the junction kept 11 bases outside the gene matches. The CDR3 covers 17 residues. CDR1 and CDR2 from the germline V gene are KGHDR and SFDVKD. The CDR3 DNA reads TGTGCCACCAGTGATTTAGGCCCAGCGGGAGGGCCCGGCGAGCAGTACTTC. Translating it yields CATSDLGPAGGPGEQYF.

The rearrangement joins TRBV24-1 to TRBJ1-4, with D maybe TRBD1 (6 bases). The CDR3 contains 22 residues. Germline V CDR1 and CDR2: KGHDR, SFDVKD. The germline V and J ends were trimmed by 4 bases and 1 base, with 30 bases remaining between them. The CDR3 nucleotides read TGTGCCACCAGTGACCCCTCGGCGGGCAGACAGGTCTTTAGGGAAACTAATGAAAAACTGTTTTTT. Translating gives CATSDPSAGRQVFRETNEKLFF.

V usage is TRBV9 and J usage is TRBJ2-3, with a tentative D call TRBD1 (5 bases). V was cut by 0 bases and J by 3 bases, with 14 bases left in between. Germline assignment: CDR1 SGDLS and CDR2 YYNGEE. This CDR3 has 16 residues. CDR3: CASSVATDRVTDTQYF. The CDR3 nucleotides are TGTGCCAGCAGCGTAGCTACCGACAGAGTGACAGATACGCAGTATTTT.

The V and J genes are TRBV5-1 and TRBJ1-2, with D perhaps matching TRBD1 (6 bases). Germline V lookup: CDR1 SGHRS, CDR2 YFSETQ. V gave up 4 bases and J gave up 2 bases, with 15 bases separating them. This CDR3 is 15 amino acids long. The CDR3 region has the DNA TGCGCCAGCAGCCCTTCAACCGGGACAAACTATGGCTACACCTTC. This codes for CASSPSTGTNYGYTF.

This rearrangement joins TRBV5-1 to TRBJ2-1; 12 bases fit TRBD2. CDR3 length: 15 amino acids. J lost 7 bases, V lost 4 bases, and 6 bases had no gene match. Germline CDR1 reads SGHRS; CDR2 reads YFSETQ. The CDR3 sequence is CASSPGTSGQNEQFF. The CDR3 DNA follows: TGCGCCAGCAGCCCCGGGACTAGCGGGCAAAATGAGCAGTTCTTC.

The chain's CDR3 is CASSYSPLGGYGYTF. In DNA form, the CDR3 reads TGTGCCAGCAGTTACTCCCCCCTAGGTGGCTATGGCTACACCTTC. The J gene is TRBJ1-2, the V gene TRBV6-5; D unresolved. V was pared by 0 bases and J by 4 bases, with 12 bases between. The germline CDR1 and CDR2 sequences are MNHEY and SVGAGI. The CDR3 sequence is 15 residues long.

This clone came up a few times. DNA of the CDR3: TGTGCCAGCAGCCCCAAGGGGGCAGGATGGAATTCACCCCTCCACTTT. Its protein is CASSPKGAGWNSPLHF. This chain uses TRBV14 with TRBJ1-6; TRBD1 agrees at 7 bases. This CDR3 spans 16 amino acids. CDR1 and CDR2 (germline): SGHDN, FVKESK. V dropped 4 bases and J dropped 7; count of bases not matched to a gene: 10.

V gene TRBV3-1 (or the pseudogene TRBV3-2) combines with J gene TRBJ1-2, with D unclear. From germline, CDR1 is LGHDT and CDR2 YNNKEL (reference sequence). The CDR3 is made up of 13 amino acids. Trimming stripped 4 bases from V and 2 bases from J, with 8 bases between. Written as DNA, the CDR3 is TGTGCCAGCAGCCTCCGAGGGAACTATGGCTACACCTTC. This translates into CASSLRGNYGYTF.

V usage is TRBV24-1 and J usage is TRBJ2-5; no clear D gene. Germline-derived CDR1 and CDR2 are KGHDR and SFDVKD. Trimming took off 4 bases at V and 0 bases at J, with 5 bases between the two ends. This CDR3 is 13 amino acids long. CDR3 in DNA: TGTGCCACCAGTGACCAACACCAAGAGACCCAGTACTTC. This encodes CATSDQHQETQYF.

The rearrangement joins TRBV25-1 to TRBJ2-1, with 12 bases that match TRBD2. Trimming at V came to 3 bases and at J to 5 bases, leaving 8 bases not matched to a gene. Germline values: CDR1 MGHDK, CDR2 SYGVNS. CDR3 length: 17 amino acids. The CDR3 is CASSDYRTSGINNEQFF. The CDR3 DNA is TGTGCCAGCAGTGATTACAGGACTAGCGGGATCAACAATGAGCAGTTCTTC.

The chain uses TRBV25-1 and TRBJ1-5, with D possibly TRBD1 on 6 matching bases. The germline CDR1 and CDR2 sequences are MGHDK and SYGVNS. Trimming took 8 bases from V and 2 from J, leaving 10 bases between them. CDR3 length: 13 residues. CDR3 protein: CASAEGGNQPQHF. CDR3 bases: TGTGCCAGCGCCGAGGGGGGCAATCAGCCCCAGCATTTT.

The V and J genes are TRBV29-1 and TRBJ2-1; D may be TRBD2 (6 bases). CDR3 length: 16 amino acids. Germline CDR1 reads SQVTM; CDR2 reads ANQGSEA. The DNA for the CDR3 is TGCAGTGGCCGGGGGTACCGAGCGCTCCAATACAATGAGCAGTTCTTC. It encodes CSGRGYRALQYNEQFF.